A selection of T cell receptor beta chains follows, all from one sample in a study of blood T cell repertoires in COVID-19. Repertoires were generated with immunoSEQ multiplex PCR, while TCRdb's copy carries only in-frame clones and drops some. The sample lists under 250,000 clones; 84% were seen once. Sequenced sample: peripheral blood. These receptors were collected from a man aged 45 to 65 with active or convalescent COVID-19. The CDR3 runs from the conserved cysteine through the conserved F or W. The D gene is left open where the match is weak. For some rows the clone size is stated as once, few or many, or as a class when expanded; others skip it.

>TRBD1|.|TRBV7-2|TRBJ2-7
CASSSTGDYEQYF
TGTGCCAGCAGCTCGACAGGGGACTACGAGCAGTACTTC
>TRBD1|few|TRBV6-2/TRBV6-3|TRBJ2-6
CASSSPPGQVISGANVLTF
TGTGCCAGCAGTTCGCCCCCGGGACAGGTGATCTCTGGGGCCAACGTCCTGACTTTC
>TRBD1|.|TRBV4-1|TRBJ2-5
CASSPGNPGQGVKTQYF
TGCGCCAGCAGCCCAGGCAATCCGGGACAGGGGGTTAAGACCCAGTACTTC
>TRBD1|.|TRBV18|TRBJ1-2
CASSPILLGQDKDGYTF
TGTGCCAGCTCACCGATTCTGCTCGGACAGGATAAAGATGGCTACACCTTC
>.|.|TRBV3-1/TRBV3-2|TRBJ1-6
CASSQEPAGPYNSPLHF
TGTGCCAGCAGCCAAGAACCCGCTGGCCCCTATAATTCACCCCTCCACTTT
>TRBD1|.|TRBV9|TRBJ2-6
CASSVATQTGFGANVLTF
TGTGCCAGCAGCGTAGCTACCCAGACAGGGTTTGGGGCCAACGTCCTGACTTTC
>.|.|TRBV27|TRBJ2-5
CASSPLGRVETQYF
TGTGCCAGCAGTCCTTTGGGCAGGGTGGAGACCCAGTACTTC
>TRBD2|.|TRBV2|TRBJ2-3
CASSERLAGDTQYF
TGTGCCAGCAGTGAAAGACTAGCTGGAGATACGCAGTATTTT
>TRBD1|.|TRBV11-3|TRBJ1-2
CASSPGTGFEGDYGYTF
TGTGCCAGCAGCCCCGGGACAGGGTTCGAGGGTGACTATGGCTACACCTTC
>TRBD1|.|TRBV19|TRBJ1-4
CASSSFDRGATNEKLFF
TGTGCCAGTAGCTCGTTTGACAGGGGTGCAACTAATGAAAAACTGTTTTTT
>.|.|TRBV6-5|TRBJ1-6
CASSYSQGAYNSPLHF
TGTGCCAGCAGTTACTCACAGGGCGCCTATAATTCACCCCTCCACTTT
>.|.|TRBV13|TRBJ1-4
CASSFKPQGYNEKLFF
TGTGCCAGCAGCTTCAAACCCCAGGGGTATAATGAAAAACTGTTTTTT
>.|.|TRBV2|TRBJ1-5
CASSVSRDSNQPQHF
TGTGCCAGCAGTGTCTCCAGGGATAGCAATCAGCCCCAGCATTTT
>.|.|TRBV18|TRBJ1-6
CASSPLQGVGSPLHF
TGTGCCAGCTCACCACTCCAAGGGGTGGGTTCACCCCTCCACTTT
>TRBD1|few|TRBV2|TRBJ1-5
CASSIDRESNQPQHF
TGTGCCAGCAGTATTGACAGGGAGAGCAATCAGCCCCAGCATTTT
>.|.|TRBV7-2|TRBJ2-3
CASSLAPGSSTDTQYF
TGTGCCAGCAGCTTAGCCCCAGGGTCTAGCACAGATACGCAGTATTTT
>TRBD1|.|TRBV7-3|TRBJ2-3
CASSLSSGTGAVTDTQYF
TGTGCCAGCAGCTTATCCTCCGGGACAGGGGCTGTGACAGATACGCAGTATTTT
>TRBD1|.|TRBV3-1/TRBV3-2|TRBJ2-1
CASSYVHRGHFHNEQFF
TGTGCCAGCAGCTACGTTCACAGGGGCCACTTCCACAATGAGCAGTTCTTC
>.|.|TRBV28|TRBJ1-1
CASSSRGGGNTEAFF
TGTGCCAGCAGTTCCCGAGGGGGTGGAAACACTGAAGCTTTCTTT
>TRBD1|.|TRBV4-1|TRBJ1-2
CASSQAGTVRYGYTF
TGCGCCAGCAGCCAAGCTGGGACAGTGCGCTATGGCTACACCTTC
>TRBD1|.|TRBV19|TRBJ2-7
CASSGRTGPLDEQYF
TGTGCCAGCTCTGGGAGGACAGGGCCATTGGACGAGCAGTACTTC
>.|.|TRBV29-1|TRBJ2-6
CSVEAVSGANVLTF
TGCAGCGTTGAGGCAGTCTCTGGGGCCAACGTCCTGACTTTC
>.|.|TRBV19|TRBJ2-1
CAGDAGLRTYNEQFF
TGTGCCGGCGACGCGGGCCTGAGAACCTACAATGAGCAGTTCTTC
>TRBD1|.|TRBV5-1|TRBJ2-7
CASSPDRGSSYEQYF
TGCGCCAGCAGCCCGGACAGGGGGAGCTCCTACGAGCAGTACTTC
>TRBD2|.|TRBV14|TRBJ2-1
CASSQDPGSGGYNEQFF
TGTGCCAGCAGCCAAGATCCAGGGTCGGGGGGGTACAATGAGCAGTTCTTC
>.|.|TRBV29-1|TRBJ1-1
CSLGTTSGAFF
TGCAGCTTGGGGACTACCAGTGGGGCTTTCTTT
>TRBD1|.|TRBV10-3|TRBJ2-5
CATGTGEETQYF
TGTGCCACCGGGACAGGGGAAGAGACCCAGTACTTC
>TRBD2|.|TRBV28|TRBJ2-1
CASSFELAGGPSFF
TGTGCCAGCAGTTTTGAGTTAGCGGGGGGGCCTTCTTTCTTC
>.|.|TRBV6-5|TRBJ1-4
CASSLYATNEKLFF
TGTGCCAGCAGCCTATATGCAACTAATGAAAAACTGTTTTTT
>.|once|TRBV27|TRBJ1-6
CASSSGRNSPLHF
TGTGCCAGCAGTTCAGGGCGGAATTCACCCCTCCACTTT
>TRBD1|.|TRBV11-2|TRBJ2-3
CASRRGVGGGTDTQYF
TGTGCCAGCAGGCGAGGAGTAGGGGGCGGCACAGATACGCAGTATTTT
>.|.|TRBV19|TRBJ2-2
CASSPRRDPTGELFF
TGTGCCAGTAGTCCCCGCAGGGATCCCACCGGGGAGCTGTTTTTT
>TRBD1|.|TRBV2|TRBJ2-7
CASTRPGQGAGEQYF
TGTGCCAGCACAAGACCGGGACAGGGGGCAGGCGAGCAGTACTTC
>TRBD1|.|TRBV7-9|TRBJ1-2
CASSARDREIGYTF
TGTGCCAGCAGCGCGCGGGACAGGGAGATTGGCTACACCTTC
>TRBD1|.|TRBV18|TRBJ1-2
CASSPGTGIGYTF
TGTGCCAGCTCCCCCGGGACAGGGATCGGCTACACCTTC
>TRBD2|.|TRBV18|TRBJ2-1
CASSPLRGSGNEQFF
TGTGCCAGCTCACCACTGCGCGGGAGTGGGAATGAGCAGTTCTTC
>.|.|TRBV7-2|TRBJ1-2
CASILEAGYYGYTF
TGTGCCAGCATATTGGAGGCGGGCTACTATGGCTACACCTTC
>TRBD2|.|TRBV13|TRBJ2-2
CASSLVDPGAGGPDTGELFF
TGTGCCAGCAGCTTAGTCGATCCGGGAGCGGGGGGGCCGGACACCGGGGAGCTGTTTTTT
>TRBD2|.|TRBV28|TRBJ2-7
CASSQGLAHTSYEQYF
TGTGCCAGCAGCCAAGGACTAGCCCACACCTCCTACGAGCAGTACTTC
>TRBD2|.|TRBV5-8|TRBJ2-5
CASSYKRDWMETQYF
TGTGCCAGCAGCTATAAGCGGGATTGGATGGAGACCCAGTACTTC
>TRBD1|.|TRBV27|TRBJ2-2
CASSLVNGQGATGELFF
TGTGCCAGCAGTTTGGTAAATGGACAGGGGGCAACCGGGGAGCTGTTTTTT
>TRBD2|.|TRBV5-5|TRBJ2-7
CASSPNLAGGYEQYF
TGTGCCAGCAGCCCCAATCTAGCGGGAGGCTACGAGCAGTACTTC
>TRBD2|.|TRBV5-4|TRBJ2-5
CASSLGGVRGTQYF
TGTGCCAGCAGCCTCGGGGGGGTTCGTGGGACCCAGTACTTC
>TRBD2|.|TRBV3-1/TRBV3-2|TRBJ2-3
CASSRARTSVRTDTQYF
TGTGCCAGCAGCCGAGCAAGGACTAGCGTGCGCACAGATACGCAGTATTTT
>.|.|TRBV2|TRBJ1-6
CASCGTSYNSPLHF
TGTGCCAGTTGCGGCACCTCCTATAATTCACCCCTCCACTTT